Included here is one T cell receptor beta chain sequence, with context. The source of the sample is a study of control samples from healthy donors and cancer patients. The assay was immunoSEQ multiplex PCR, and TCRdb's table has in-frame clones only and misses some. The sample records more than 150,000 clones, 93% being singletons. The CDR3 is 13 residues long. The V gene lost 7 bases and the J gene lost 9 bases, with 15 bases spanning the gap. Germline assignment: CDR1 LGHNT and CDR2 FRNRAP. The material sequenced was blood. This receptor was obtained from a man aged 45-60 years in good health. The V call is TRBV12-5, the J call TRBJ2-2; D is undetermined. In DNA form, the CDR3 reads TGTGCTAGTGCCCTAAGTGAAGGGAGGGAGCTGTTTTTT. Translation gives CASALSEGRELFF.